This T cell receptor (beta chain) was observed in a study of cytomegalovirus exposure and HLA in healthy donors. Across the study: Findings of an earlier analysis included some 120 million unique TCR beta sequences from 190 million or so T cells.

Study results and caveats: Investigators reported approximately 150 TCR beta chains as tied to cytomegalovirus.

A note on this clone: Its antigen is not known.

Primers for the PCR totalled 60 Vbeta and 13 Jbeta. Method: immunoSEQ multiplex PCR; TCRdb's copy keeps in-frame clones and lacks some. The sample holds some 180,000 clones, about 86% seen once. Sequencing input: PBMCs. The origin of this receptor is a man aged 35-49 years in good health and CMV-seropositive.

CDR3 bases: TGTGCCAGCCGGGGGGCCGGGATCCCCTACGAGCAGTACTTC. Translating gives CASRGAGIPYEQYF. The gene calls are TRBV11-2 and TRBJ2-7; D might be TRBD2 (7 bases). The ends were cut back, 8 bases at V and 2 bases at J, with 16 bases in the middle. There are 14 residues in the CDR3. Germline values: CDR1 SGHAT, CDR2 FQNNGV.